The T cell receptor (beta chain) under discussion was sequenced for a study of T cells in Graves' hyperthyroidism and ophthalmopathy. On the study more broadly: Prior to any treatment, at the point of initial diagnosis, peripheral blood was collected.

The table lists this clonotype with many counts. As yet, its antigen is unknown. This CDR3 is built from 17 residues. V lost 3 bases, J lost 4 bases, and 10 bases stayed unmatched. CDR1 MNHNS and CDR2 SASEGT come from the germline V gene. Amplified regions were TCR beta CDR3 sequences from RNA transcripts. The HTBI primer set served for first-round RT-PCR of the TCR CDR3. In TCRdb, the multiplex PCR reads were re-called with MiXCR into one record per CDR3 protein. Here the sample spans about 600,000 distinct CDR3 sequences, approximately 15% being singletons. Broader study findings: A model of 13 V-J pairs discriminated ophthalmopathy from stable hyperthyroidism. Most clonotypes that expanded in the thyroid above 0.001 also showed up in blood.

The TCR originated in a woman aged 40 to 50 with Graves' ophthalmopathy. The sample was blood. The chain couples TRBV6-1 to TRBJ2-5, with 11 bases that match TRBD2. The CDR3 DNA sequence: TGTGCCAGCAGTGACGGTAGCGGGGGGGCCTGGGGAGAGACCCAGTACTTC. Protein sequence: CASSDGSGGAWGETQYF.